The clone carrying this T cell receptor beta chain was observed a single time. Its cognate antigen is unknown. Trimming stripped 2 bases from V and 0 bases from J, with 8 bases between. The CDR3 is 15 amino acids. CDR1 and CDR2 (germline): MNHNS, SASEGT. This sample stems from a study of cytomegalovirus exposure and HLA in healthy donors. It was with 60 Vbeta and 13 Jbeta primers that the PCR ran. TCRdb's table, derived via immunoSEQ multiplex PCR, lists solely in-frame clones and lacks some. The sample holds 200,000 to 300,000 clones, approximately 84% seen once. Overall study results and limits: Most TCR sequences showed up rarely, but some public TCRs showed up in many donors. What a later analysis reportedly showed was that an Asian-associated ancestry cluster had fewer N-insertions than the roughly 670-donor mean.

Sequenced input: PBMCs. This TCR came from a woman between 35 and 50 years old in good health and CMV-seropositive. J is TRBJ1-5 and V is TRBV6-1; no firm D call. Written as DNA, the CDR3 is TGTGCCAGCAGTGAACGCGGGGTTAGCAATCAGCCCCAGCATTTT. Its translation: CASSERGVSNQPQHF.